This entry is about one T cell receptor (beta chain). Antigen specificity is unknown. This sample was included in a study of CXCR3-negative and CXCR3-positive naive CD8 T cells. Findings of the study overall: Memory cells diverged, while naive CXCR3-positive and CXCR3-negative cells had similar TRBV-TRBJ usage. The study found more hydrophobic TRB CDR3s in CXCR3-positive naive cells than in CXCR3-negative naive cells.

Naive cells were sorted as CD45RO-, CCR7+, CD27+ and CD95-. The CDR3 length is 14 residues. Germline assignment: CDR1 DFQATT and CDR2 SNEGSKA (reference sequence). The authors prepared UMI-labeled TRB cDNA libraries by 5' RACE. Using the 5' RACE reads, TCRdb records one entry per CDR3 protein without DNA. This sample's table has some 45,000 distinct CDR3 sequences. The sample comprised naive CXCR3- CD8+ T cells from blood. Sample subset: CD45RO-CCR7+CD27+CD95- naive CD8+ T cells lacking CXCR3 (TNR3-). V and J are TRBV20-1 and TRBJ2-1; as DNA is missing, the TRBD2 call by TCRdb cannot be tested. The source of this sequence is a human donor in good health. Some clones in this sample may be carry-over from other donors' samples. The CDR3 here is CSARGLAGDNERFF.